This TCR beta chain was documented in a study of cytomegalovirus exposure and HLA in healthy donors. This CDR3 has 16 amino acids. Losses at the gene ends were 3 bases for V and 8 bases for J; bases not matched to a gene: 8. Germline CDR1 is SGHVS and CDR2 is FQNEAQ. Both 60 Vbeta primers and 13 Jbeta primers went into the PCR. Data came from immunoSEQ multiplex PCR; TCRdb stores just in-frame clones and leaves some out. The data hold nearly 95,000 clones, with roughly 79% observed a single time. This clonotype originated in a woman aged 35 to 49 in good health and CMV-seronegative. Sequenced input: PBMCs. This chain links TRBV7-8 with TRBJ1-6; 9 nucleotides match TRBD1. CDR3 sequence reads: CASSLEGTGWDSPLHF. Here the CDR3 DNA reads TGTGCCAGCAGCTTGGAAGGGACAGGGTGGGATTCACCCCTCCACTTT.